This T cell receptor (beta chain) was sequenced for a study of yellow fever vaccine responses in identical twins. Whole-study findings and limits: Twins reportedly had a vaccine T cell response that seemed partly convergent, partly personalized.

Germline loops: CDR1 MGHRA, CDR2 YSYEKL. This CDR3 spans 15 amino acids. Trimming removed 5 bases from V and 0 bases from J, with 13 bases in between. In TCRdb, the RT-PCR reads were re-called with MiXCR into one record per CDR3 protein. The sample has fewer than 2,000 distinct CDR3 sequences, 70% to 90% seen once. About this clonotype: What it binds is unknown.

This clonotype was obtained from a woman in her late teens or twenties who received the yellow fever vaccine. The chain couples TRBV4-1 to TRBJ1-1; possibly TRBD1 for D (5 bases). The specimen comprised T cells from blood (PBMCs), unsorted or a sorted subset (not recorded which), sampled before or after yellow fever vaccination (not recorded which). The CDR3 bases are TGCGCCAGCAGCTCAGTGGGGGTGATGAACACTGAAGCTTTCTTT. Encoded protein: CASSSVGVMNTEAFF.